A single sample is the source of the 8 T cell receptor beta chains below, sequenced in a study of OX40 agonist ivuxolimab in advanced cancers. Clones were sequenced by immunoSEQ multiplex PCR, and TCRdb holds only the in-frame ones, with some missing. The sample comprises tens of thousands of clones, over 85% of which are singletons, and almost 25% rests with the top ten. Sequencing used CD4+ or CD8+ T cells sorted from blood, obtained in a trial of the OX40 agonist ivuxolimab. Receptor source: an adult with an advanced solid tumor such as melanoma, head and neck, liver or kidney cancer.

The CDR3 protein is CASSLRTGGIETQYF. CDR3 in DNA: TGTGCCAGCAGCTTGAGGACAGGGGGTATAGAGACCCAGTACTTC. The J gene is TRBJ2-5, the V gene TRBV5-6, with 10 bases that match TRBD1. Losses at the gene ends were 1 base for V and 4 bases for J; bases not matched to a gene: 4. This CDR3 is 15 amino acids long. CDR1 and CDR2 (germline): SGHDT, YYEEEE.

This clone has just one count. The CDR3 loop reads CASSEWAGGQDGYTF. The CDR3 DNA reads as TGCGCCAGCAGTGAGTGGGCAGGGGGCCAGGATGGCTACACCTTC. V usage is TRBV10-2 and J usage is TRBJ1-2, with 8 bases lining up with TRBD1. The CDR3 covers 15 residues. Unmatched junction bases numbered 7, after V lost 1 base and J lost 6 bases. CDR1 and CDR2 from the germline V gene are WSHSY and SAAADI.

On this clone itself: Because it lacks the conserved phenylalanine or tryptophan at the end, this CDR3 is likely a read error. The limits of the CDR3 on the DNA are not certain, so only TCRdb's listed CDR3 is given. The V and J genes are TRBV28 and TRBJ2-7; the table's D call, TRBD2, was not checked against the DNA. Per germline, CDR1 MDHEN and CDR2 SYDVKM. The CDR3 length equals 16 residues, ends included. The CDR3 protein is CASSMHGGRHPYEQSI.

The genes are TRBV13 and TRBJ2-7, with D perhaps assigned TRBD1 or TRBD2 (5 bases each). The CDR3 spans 15 residues. Trimming cost V 3 bases and J 3 bases, with 15 bases left between them. Germline CDR1 and CDR2: PRHDT and FYEKMQ (reference sequence). CDR3 in DNA: TGTGCCAGCAGCTTCACAAAGGGGACCAACTACGAGCAGTACTTC. Encoded protein: CASSFTKGTNYEQYF.

This clone was recorded only once. This chain uses TRBV4-3 with TRBJ2-7, with 10 bases matching TRBD1. CDR3 length equals 15 residues. CDR1 is LGHNA and CDR2 is YSLEER in the germline V gene. Germline trimming cut 0 bases from V and 4 bases from J; bases unmatched to any gene: 3. The CDR3 loop is CASSQDGDRGYEQYF. The CDR3 DNA reads as TGCGCCAGCAGCCAAGACGGGGACAGGGGTTACGAGCAGTACTTC.

The CDR3, as DNA: TGTGCCAGCAGCCAAGAAAGGCCTAGCGAGAAGGATGAGCAGTTCTTC. Translating it yields CASSQERPSEKDEQFF. The chain recombines TRBV14 with TRBJ2-1; TRBD2 is a possible D gene (6 bases). The CDR3 contains 16 residues. CDR1 is SGHDN, CDR2 FVKESK, per germline. Trimming took off 0 bases at V and 8 bases at J, with 17 bases between the two ends.

The CDR3 sequence is CASSFWTGRGEQYF. The CDR3 DNA sequence: TGTGCCAGCAGCTTCTGGACAGGGCGGGGCGAGCAGTACTTC. The chain employs TRBV28 and TRBJ2-7, with TRBD1 matching 8 bases. V was pared by 6 bases and J by 6 bases, with 10 bases of the junction left unmatched. CDR1 is MDHEN, CDR2 SYDVKM, per germline. The CDR3 is 14 residues long.

The chain uses TRBV19 and TRBJ2-7; D tentatively reads TRBD1 or TRBD2 (6 bases each). Trimming cost V 2 bases and J 1 base, with 12 bases left between them. This CDR3 is built from 15 residues. Germline V gives CDR1 LNHDA, CDR2 SQIVND (reference sequence). DNA for the CDR3: TGTGCCAGTAGTATAATGGGGGGCGAATCCTACGAGCAGTACTTC. It translates to CASSIMGGESYEQYF.